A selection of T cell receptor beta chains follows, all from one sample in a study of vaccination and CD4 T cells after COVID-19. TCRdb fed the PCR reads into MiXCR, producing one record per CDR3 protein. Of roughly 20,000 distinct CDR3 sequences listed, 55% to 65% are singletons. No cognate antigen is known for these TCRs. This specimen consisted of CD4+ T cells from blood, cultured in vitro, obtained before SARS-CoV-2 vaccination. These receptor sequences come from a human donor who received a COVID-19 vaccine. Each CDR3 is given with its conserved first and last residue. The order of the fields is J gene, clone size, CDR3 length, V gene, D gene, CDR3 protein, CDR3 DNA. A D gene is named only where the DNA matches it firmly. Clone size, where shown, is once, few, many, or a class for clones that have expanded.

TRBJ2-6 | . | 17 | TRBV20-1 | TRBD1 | CSAVDRGESSGANVLTF | TGCAGTGCTGTTGACAGGGGCGAGAGCTCTGGGGCCAACGTCCTGACTTTC
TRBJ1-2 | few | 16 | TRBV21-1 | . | CASSLAAIHFNYGYTF | TGTGCCAGCAGCCTCGCAGCGATTCACTTTAACTATGGCTACACCTTC
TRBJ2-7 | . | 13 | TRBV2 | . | CASSADTYYEQYF | TGTGCCAGCAGTGCGGACACTTACTACGAGCAGTACTTC
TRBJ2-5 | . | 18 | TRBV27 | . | CASSLGGGGPPSQETQYF | TGTGCCAGCAGTTTAGGAGGGGGCGGCCCCCCCTCACAAGAGACCCAGTACTTC
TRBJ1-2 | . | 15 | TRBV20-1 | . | CSASPGSGGAGGYTF | TGCAGTGCTAGTCCAGGCTCCGGGGGCGCTGGTGGCTACACCTTC
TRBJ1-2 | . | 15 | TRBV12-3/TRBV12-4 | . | CASSLTTLTNYGYTF | TGTGCCAGCAGTCTTACGACGTTAACAAACTATGGCTACACCTTC
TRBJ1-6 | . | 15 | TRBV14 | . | CASSQVSVNNSPLHF | TGTGCCAGCAGCCAAGTATCAGTTAATAATTCACCCCTCCACTTT
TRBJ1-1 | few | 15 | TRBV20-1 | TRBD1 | CSATTGEGGGTEAFF | TGCAGTGCTACTACAGGGGAAGGAGGGGGCACTGAAGCTTTCTTT
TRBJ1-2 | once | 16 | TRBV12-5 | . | CASGLVRTLPADGYTF | TGTGCTAGTGGTTTGGTACGGACCCTCCCTGCGGATGGCTACACCTTC
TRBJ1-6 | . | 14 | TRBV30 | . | CAWSDEPGSSPLHF | TGTGCCTGGAGTGATGAACCAGGGAGTTCACCCCTCCACTTT
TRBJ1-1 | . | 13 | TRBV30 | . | CAWREGQGTEAFF | TGTGCCTGGAGAGAGGGCCAAGGCACTGAAGCTTTCTTT
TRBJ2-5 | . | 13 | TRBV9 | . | CASQKGPQETQYF | TGTGCCAGCCAGAAGGGACCACAAGAGACCCAGTACTTC
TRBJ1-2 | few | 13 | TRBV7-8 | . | CASSLNQGYGYTF | TGTGCCAGCAGCTTAAACCAGGGCTATGGCTACACCTTC
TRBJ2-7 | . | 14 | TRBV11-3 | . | CASSSTRGSYEQYF | TGTGCCAGCAGCTCCACCAGGGGATCCTACGAGCAGTACTTC
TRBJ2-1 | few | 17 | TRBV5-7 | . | CASSRTIMRGFYNEQFF | TGTGCCAGCAGCCGAACAATCATGCGAGGGTTCTACAATGAGCAGTTCTTC
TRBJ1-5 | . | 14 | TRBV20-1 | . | CSALDSRVLIPQHF | TGCAGTGCATTGGACAGTAGGGTACTTATTCCCCAGCATTTT
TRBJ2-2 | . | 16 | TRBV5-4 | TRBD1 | CASSLDRGVETGELFF | TGTGCCAGCAGCTTGGACAGGGGAGTTGAGACCGGGGAGCTGTTTTTT
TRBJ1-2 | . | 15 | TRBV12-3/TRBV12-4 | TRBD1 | CASRATGGRDYGYTF | TGTGCCAGCAGAGCGACAGGGGGCAGGGACTATGGCTACACCTTC
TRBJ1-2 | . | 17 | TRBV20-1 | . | CSARAPGREGSNYGYTF | TGCAGTGCTAGAGCTCCCGGAAGGGAAGGATCTAACTATGGCTACACCTTC
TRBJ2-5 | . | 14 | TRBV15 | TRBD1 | CATHLGGRQETQYF | TGTGCCACCCACCTAGGGGGCCGGCAAGAGACCCAGTACTTC
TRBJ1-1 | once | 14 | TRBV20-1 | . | CSAWAQEANTEAFF | TGCAGTGCGTGGGCGCAGGAGGCAAACACTGAAGCTTTCTTT
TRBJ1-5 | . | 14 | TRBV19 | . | CASSPRSGNQPQHF | TGTGCCAGTAGCCCCCGTTCTGGCAATCAGCCCCAGCATTTT
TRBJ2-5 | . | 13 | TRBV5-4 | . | CASRTLGEETQYF | TGTGCCAGCAGGACCCTAGGGGAAGAGACCCAGTACTTC
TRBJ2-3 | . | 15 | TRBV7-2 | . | CASSLDGGSTDTQYF | TGTGCCAGCAGCTTAGACGGGGGATCCACAGATACGCAGTATTTT
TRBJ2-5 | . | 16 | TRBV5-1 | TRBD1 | CASSLGRQGASETQYF | TGCGCCAGCAGCTTGGGCAGACAGGGGGCGTCAGAGACCCAGTACTTC
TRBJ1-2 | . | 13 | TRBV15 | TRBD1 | CATSFGTVDGYTF | TGTGCCACCAGCTTTGGGACAGTTGACGGCTACACCTTC
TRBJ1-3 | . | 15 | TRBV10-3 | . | CAISEPRGPGNTIYF | TGTGCCATCAGTGAGCCCAGAGGGCCCGGAAACACCATATATTTT
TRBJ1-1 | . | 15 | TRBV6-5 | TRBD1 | CASSYEDRARTEAFF | TGTGCCAGCAGTTACGAAGACAGGGCGAGGACTGAAGCTTTCTTT
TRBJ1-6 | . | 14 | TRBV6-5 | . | CASSYGQGTSPLHF | TGTGCCAGCAGTTACGGGCAGGGGACTTCACCCCTCCACTTT
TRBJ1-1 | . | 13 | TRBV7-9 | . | CASTATGGTEAFF | TGTGCCAGCACCGCGACAGGTGGCACTGAAGCTTTCTTT
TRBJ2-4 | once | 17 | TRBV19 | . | CASSTNRDILAKNIQYF | TGTGCCAGTAGTACAAACCGGGACATACTAGCCAAAAACATTCAGTACTTC
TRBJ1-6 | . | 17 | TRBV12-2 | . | CASRPLRGQLNNSPLHF | TGTGCAAGTCGCCCGCTCCGGGGACAGCTAAATAATTCACCCCTCCACTTT
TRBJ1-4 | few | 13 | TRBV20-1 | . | CSAEGGDREKLFF | TGCAGTGCTGAGGGGGGGGATCGGGAAAAACTGTTTTTT
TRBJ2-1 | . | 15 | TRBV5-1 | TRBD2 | CASSQQAGGLDEQFF | TGCGCCAGCAGCCAACAAGCGGGGGGTTTAGATGAGCAGTTTTTC
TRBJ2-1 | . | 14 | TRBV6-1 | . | CASTRRGRGYEQFF | TGTGCCAGCACCCGACGGGGGAGAGGGTATGAGCAGTTCTTC
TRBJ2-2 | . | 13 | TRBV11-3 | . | CASSALRPGELFF | TGTGCCAGCAGCGCCCTCCGCCCCGGGGAGCTGTTTTTT
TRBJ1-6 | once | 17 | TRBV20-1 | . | CSARDNSPASYNSPLHF | TGCAGTGCTAGAGATAACAGCCCAGCCTCCTATAATTCACCCCTCCACTTT
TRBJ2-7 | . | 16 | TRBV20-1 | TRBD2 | CSARVGIAGGSYEQYF | TGCAGTGCTAGAGTAGGAATAGCGGGGGGCTCCTACGAGCAGTACTTC
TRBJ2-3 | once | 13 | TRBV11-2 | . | CASSLAPPDTQYF | TGTGCCAGCAGCTTAGCCCCTCCAGATACGCAGTATTTT
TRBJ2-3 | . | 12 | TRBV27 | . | CASSFGRDTQYF | TGTGCCAGCAGTTTCGGGAGAGATACGCAGTATTTT
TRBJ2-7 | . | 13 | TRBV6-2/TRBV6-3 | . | CASEGGLSYEQYF | TGTGCCAGTGAGGGGGGGCTCTCCTACGAGCAGTACTTC
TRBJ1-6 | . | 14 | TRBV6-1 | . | CASSEVGVDSPLHF | TGTGCCAGCAGTGAAGTCGGCGTTGATTCACCCCTCCACTTT
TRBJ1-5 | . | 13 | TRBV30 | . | CAWSEAANQPQHF | TGTGCCTGGAGTGAGGCTGCAAATCAGCCCCAGCATTTT
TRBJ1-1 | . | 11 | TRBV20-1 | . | CSASNSFEAFF | TGCAGTGCTAGTAACAGTTTCGAAGCTTTCTTT
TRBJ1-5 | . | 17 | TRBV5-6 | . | CASSFGAGPFGNQPQHF | TGTGCCAGCAGCTTTGGTGCAGGGCCATTCGGTAATCAGCCCCAGCATTTT
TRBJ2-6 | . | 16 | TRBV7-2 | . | CASSLKGSFGANVLTF | TGTGCCAGCAGCTTAAAAGGGTCGTTCGGGGCCAACGTCCTGACTTTC